What follows describes a single T cell receptor (beta chain). Profiling relied on immunoSEQ multiplex PCR, and the TCRdb table lists in-frame clones only, not all of them. Found here are about 120,000 clones, approximately 89% of them singletons; the top ten hold 0.27%. The entry originates in a study of OX40 agonist ivuxolimab in advanced cancers. Germline-derived CDR1 and CDR2 are SNHLY and FYNNEI. CDR3 length equals 13 residues. The V end was cut by 6 bases, the J end by 0 bases, with 8 bases between. The material was CD4+ or CD8+ T cells sorted from blood, obtained in a trial of the OX40 agonist ivuxolimab. The receptor comes from an adult with an advanced solid tumor such as melanoma, head and neck, liver or kidney cancer. The chain is built from TRBV2 and TRBJ1-1; D not resolved. CDR3 sequence: CASRFEVNTEAFF. The CDR3 nucleotides are TGTGCCAGCAGGTTTGAAGTGAACACTGAAGCTTTCTTT. The variable domain in full, completed from reference TRBV2 and TRBJ1-1, reads EPEVTQTPSHQVTQMGQEVILRCVPISNHLYFYWYRQILGQKVEFLVSFYNNEISEKSEIFDDQFSVERPDGSNFTLKIRSTKLEDSAMYFCASRFEVNTEAFFGQGTRLTVV.